The subject of this entry is one TCR beta chain. The antigen remains undetermined. Primers for the PCR totalled 60 Vbeta and 13 Jbeta. TCRdb's table, derived via immunoSEQ multiplex PCR, lists solely in-frame clones and lacks some. The sample contains approximately 98,000 clones, 74% of which appear only once. The data stem from a study of cytomegalovirus exposure and HLA in healthy donors. Study observations and caveats: Later on, an analysis tied 15,000 or so TCR beta sequences to HLA alleles at 0.05 false discovery rate. Common viral pathogens seemed, in a later analysis, to connect with several of the most significant clusters.

V lost 3 bases to trimming and J lost 3 bases, with 11 bases between them. This CDR3 is built from 14 residues. Germline-derived CDR1 and CDR2 are SGHRS and YFSETQ. The chain employs TRBV5-1 and TRBJ2-3, with TRBD2 as a possible D gene (6 bases). What was sequenced was PBMCs. This clonotype was sampled from a male donor in good health and CMV-seronegative. As DNA, the CDR3 is TGCGCCAGCAGCTCCCCGGGGGTAACAGATACGCAGTATTTT. It yields the protein CASSSPGVTDTQYF.